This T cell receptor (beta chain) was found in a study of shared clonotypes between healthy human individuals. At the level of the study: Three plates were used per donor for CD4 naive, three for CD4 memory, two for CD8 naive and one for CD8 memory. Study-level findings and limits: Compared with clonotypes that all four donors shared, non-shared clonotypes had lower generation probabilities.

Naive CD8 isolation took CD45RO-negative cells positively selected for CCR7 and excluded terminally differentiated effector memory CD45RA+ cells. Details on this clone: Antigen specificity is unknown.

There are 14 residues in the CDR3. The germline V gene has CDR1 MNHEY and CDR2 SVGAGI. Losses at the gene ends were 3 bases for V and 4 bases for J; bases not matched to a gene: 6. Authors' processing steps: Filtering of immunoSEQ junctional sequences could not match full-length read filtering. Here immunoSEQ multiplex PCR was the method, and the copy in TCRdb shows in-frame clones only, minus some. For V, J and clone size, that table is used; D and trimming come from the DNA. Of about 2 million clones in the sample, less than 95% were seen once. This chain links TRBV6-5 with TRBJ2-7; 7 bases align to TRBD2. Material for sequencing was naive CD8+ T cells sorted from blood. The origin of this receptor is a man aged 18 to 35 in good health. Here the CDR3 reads CASSYRRGWYEQYF. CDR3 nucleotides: TGTGCCAGCAGTTATAGGCGGGGGTGGTACGAGCAGTACTTC.